One T cell receptor beta chain is described in this entry. Its antigen is not known. The data were produced by immunoSEQ multiplex PCR, yet TCRdb's version contains in-frame clones alone and is incomplete. The repertoire holds some 10,000 clones, with approximately 87% as singletons. The sample is drawn from a study of OX40 agonist ivuxolimab in advanced cancers. Study-wide results and limits: In the 0.1 to 3.0 mg/kg range, CD4+ and CD8+ blood T cells had expanded clonally by week 6.

CDR3 length equals 18 residues. Germline V gene data show CDR1 as SGHVS and CDR2 as FNYEAQ. V lost 2 bases to trimming and J lost 0 bases; unmatched junction nucleotides: 8. This TCR derives from an adult with an advanced solid tumor such as melanoma, head and neck, liver or kidney cancer. The sequencing here drew on CD4+ or CD8+ T cells sorted from blood, taken in a trial of the OX40 agonist ivuxolimab. The V and J genes are TRBV7-6 and TRBJ1-1, with 11 bases fitting TRBD1. DNA for the CDR3: TGTGCCAGCAGCTTATCGCCTCGGGACAGGGGGATGAACACTGAAGCTTTCTTT. Residues: CASSLSPRDRGMNTEAFF.